This T cell receptor beta chain is from a study of shared clonotypes between healthy human individuals. Study-wide results and limits: With a handful of donors compared, about 5.2% of naive CD4 clonotypes were shared.

Method: immunoSEQ multiplex PCR; TCRdb's copy keeps in-frame clones and lacks some. The table lists about 1.5 million clones, roughly 96% of them singletons, with more than 0.9% in the top ten. As regards this clone: Its antigen remains unknown.

Both subsets, CD45RA+ naive and CD45RA-negative memory, were split from the CD4+ cells. This sequence was found in a man aged 25-45 years in good health. The sequencing input was naive CD4+ T cells sorted from blood. As for subset: CD45RA+ positively selected.

The CDR3 DNA is TGTGCCAGGGGACCTAGGCTACCGGGTGGGGCCAACGTCCTGACTTTC. Translating it yields CARGPRLPGGANVLTF. This chain joins TRBV2 and TRBJ2-6; D may match TRBD1 or TRBD2 (5 bases each). Looked up from germline, CDR1 is SNHLY and CDR2 is FYNNEI. V was clipped by 9 bases and J by 3 bases, with 18 bases between them. The CDR3 is made up of 16 amino acids.